These 3 T cell receptor beta chains were all obtained from the same sample, sequenced in a study of human T cells and chemical hapten exposure. Unseparated into fractions, whole blood served as the source from which total RNA was extracted. The library attached unique molecular identifiers to individual cDNA molecules. MiXCR, applied by TCRdb to the reads, yields one record per CDR3 protein. The data contain roughly 120,000 distinct CDR3 sequences, over 6.5% of them singletons. Sequenced: whole blood. The receptor set was obtained from a human donor in good health. Some clones in this sample may be carry-over from other donors' samples.

The chain carries TRBV6-6 and TRBJ2-6; D is unresolved. Trimming shortened V by 6 bases and J by 4 bases, and 10 bases separated the two germline ends. Per germline, CDR1 MNHNY and CDR2 SVGAGI (reference sequence). The CDR3 is made up of 14 amino acids. The CDR3 bases are TGTGCCAGCAGACAGTCTAGGGGGGCCAACGTCCTGACTTTC. Its translation: CASRQSRGANVLTF.

This clonotype was seen ten or more times. The chain is built from TRBV4-1 and TRBJ2-2; D ambiguous. Trimming shortened V by 1 base and J by 6 bases, and 9 bases separated the two germline ends. Germline V gene lookup returns CDR1 MGHRA and CDR2 YSYEKL. The length of the CDR3 is 14 residues. The CDR3 here is CASSQAGRPGELFF. The CDR3 DNA follows: TGCGCCAGCAGCCAAGCAGGCCGACCCGGGGAGCTGTTTTTT.

The genes are TRBV4-1 and TRBJ2-1; 10 bases align to TRBD2. This CDR3 has 15 amino acids. The V gene's germline CDR1 is MGHRA and CDR2 YSYEKL. J was trimmed by 8 bases and V by 2 bases; bases with no gene match: 6. The chain's CDR3 is CASSQTPLAGDEQFF. The CDR3 region has the DNA TGCGCCAGCAGCCAAACGCCGCTAGCGGGAGATGAGCAGTTCTTC.